A single T cell receptor beta chain is shown here with its context. Sequenced by immunoSEQ multiplex PCR; TCRdb stores in-frame clones only, minus some. The sample has roughly 250,000 clones, under 85% seen once; the top ten hold 3% to 4%. The data were taken from a study of blood T cell repertoires in COVID-19. V shed 4 bases and J 7 bases; nucleotides not matched to a gene: 6. The CDR3 sequence is 15 residues long. Looked up from germline, CDR1 is LGHDT and CDR2 is YNNKEL (reference sequence). V gene TRBV3-1 (or the pseudogene TRBV3-2) combines with J gene TRBJ2-1; 11 nucleotides agree with TRBD2. This TCR was recovered from a woman in her 40s with active or convalescent COVID-19. Specimen: peripheral blood. CDR3 loop: CASSPRASGGNEQFF. In DNA, the CDR3 is TGTGCCAGCAGCCCCAGGGCTAGCGGGGGGAATGAGCAGTTCTTC.